Below, 21 T cell receptor beta chains from the same sample are listed, as sequenced in a study of blood T cells in healthy people across ages. Using a J-beta primer mix together with a sample-barcoded 5' primer, a second PCR was run for roughly 6 to 11 cycles. MiXCR, applied by TCRdb to the 5' RACE reads, yields one record per CDR3 protein. This table has about 730,000 distinct CDR3 sequences, roughly 43% appearing once. Sequencing was performed on blood. These receptor sequences come from a woman in her fifties or sixties in good health.

V usage is TRBV29-1 and J usage is TRBJ2-5; D is tentatively TRBD1 or TRBD2 (6 bases each). Trimming shortened V by 3 bases and J by 11 bases, and 22 bases separated the two germline ends. CDR1 and CDR2 (germline): SQVTM, ANQGSEA. This CDR3 comprises 14 residues. CDR3 in amino acids: CSVEGGSLGGGQYF. Here the CDR3 DNA reads TGCAGCGTTGAGGGGGGCAGTTTAGGCGGCGGGCAGTACTTC.

V and J are TRBV6-2 or TRBV6-3 and TRBJ1-2, with D possibly TRBD1 on 6 matching bases. Deletions cut 6 bases from V and 2 bases from J, with 19 bases between. CDR1 MNHEY and CDR2 SVGEGT come from the germline V gene. The CDR3 runs 16 residues. The DNA of the CDR3 is TGTGCCAGCAGCAGTTCTAGGACAGTTTCAAACTATGGCTACACCTTC. Encoded protein: CASSSSRTVSNYGYTF.

This sequence joins TRBV4-2 and TRBJ1-1, with TRBD1 identical over 9 bases. This CDR3 has 15 residues. The V gene's germline CDR1 is LGHNA and CDR2 YNFKEQ. J was trimmed by 4 bases and V by 3 bases; bases with no gene match: 6. DNA for the CDR3: TGTGCCAGCAGCCAGATGGGGGACAGGGTCACTGAAGCTTTCTTT. Amino acid sequence: CASSQMGDRVTEAFF.

This clonotype came up a few times. V and J are TRBV6-5 and TRBJ2-1; 15 positions agree with TRBD2. The CDR3 length is 17 residues. CDR1 is MNHEY and CDR2 is SVGAGI in the germline V gene. Losses at the gene ends were 6 bases for V and 5 bases for J; bases not matched to a gene: 8. This CDR3 is CASSPGLAGGNNNEQFF. The CDR3 nucleotides read TGTGCCAGCAGCCCCGGACTAGCGGGGGGGAACAACAATGAGCAGTTCTTC.

The V call is TRBV29-1, the J call TRBJ2-5, with D possibly matching TRBD2 (6 bases). CDR3 size: 13 residues. Germline lookup yields CDR1 SQVTM and CDR2 ANQGSEA. V dropped 4 bases and J dropped 2 bases, with 11 bases sitting between them. This CDR3 is CSVVLRGQETQYF. In DNA form, the CDR3 reads TGCAGCGTTGTTTTGCGGGGTCAAGAGACCCAGTACTTC.

The table lists this clonotype with a few counts. The rearrangement uses TRBV28 and TRBJ2-7; TRBD2 matches 8 bases. Losses at the gene ends were 2 bases for V and 7 bases for J; bases not matched to a gene: 13. The germline CDR1 and CDR2 sequences are MDHEN and SYDVKM. CDR3 length: 16 amino acids. CDR3: CASSLITGGPSREQYF. The DNA of the CDR3 is TGTGCCAGCAGTTTAATTACGGGAGGGCCTTCGAGGGAGCAGTACTTC.

This clonotype was observed at least ten times. The chain joins TRBV5-1 to TRBJ2-3; no definite D call. Deletions cut 5 bases from V and 2 bases from J, with 12 bases between. This CDR3 comprises 14 residues. Germline V gene lookup returns CDR1 SGHRS and CDR2 YFSETQ. CDR3 region: CASRELPDTDTQYF. In DNA form, the CDR3 reads TGCGCCAGCAGGGAGCTACCTGACACAGATACGCAGTATTTT. Looking up the rest from reference TRBV5-1 and TRBJ2-3 gives the full variable domain: KAGVTQTPRYLIKTRGQQVTLSCSPISGHRSVSWYQQTPGQGLQFLFEYFSETQRNKGNFPGRFSGRQFSNSRSEMNVSTLELGDSALYLCASRELPDTDTQYFGPGTRLTVL.

The chain combines TRBV24-1 with TRBJ2-1; D ambiguous. The CDR3 contains 17 residues. The germline V gene encodes CDR1 KGHDR and CDR2 SFDVKD. V was cut by 1 base and J by 2 bases, with 14 bases left in between. CDR3 nucleotides: TGTGCCACCAGTGATTTTAATCGAGTGGGGACCTACAATGAGCAGTTCTTC. This translates into CATSDFNRVGTYNEQFF.

This clonotype was counted only a few times. The CDR3 DNA reads TGTGCCAGCAGTTTACAGGGGCTCACAGATACGCAGTATTTT. Its protein is CASSLQGLTDTQYF. The gene calls are TRBV12-3 or TRBV12-4 and TRBJ2-3; maybe TRBD1 (6 bases). This CDR3 spans 14 amino acids. V was shortened by 2 bases and J by 2 bases, with 8 bases between the two germline ends.

There are a few counts of this clonotype. This chain links TRBV7-3 with TRBJ2-1; perhaps TRBD2 as D (6 bases). The CDR3 consists of 15 residues. The V gene's germline CDR1 is SGHTA and CDR2 FQGTGA. Trimming removed 2 bases from V and 1 base from J, with 9 bases in between. CDR3 coding DNA: TGTGCCAGCAGCTTATCGGCGGGATCCTACAATGAGCAGTTCTTC. This translates into CASSLSAGSYNEQFF.

Many counts were recorded for this clonotype. The chain links TRBV4-1 to TRBJ2-5; 8 bases agree with TRBD2. The V and J ends lost 0 bases and 3 bases, in that order; junction bases with no gene match: 9. This CDR3 region has 17 residues. CDR1 and CDR2 from the germline V gene are MGHRA and YSYEKL. CDR3 DNA sequence: TGCGCCAGCAGCCAAGAACCCCGGGGGGGGAGAAAAGAGACCCAGTACTTC. This translates into CASSQEPRGGRKETQYF.

This chain links TRBV18 with TRBJ2-2, with D tentatively TRBD1 (5 bases). V was trimmed by 0 bases and J by 0 bases, leaving 11 bases between them. The germline CDR1 and CDR2 sequences are KGHSH and LQKENI. The CDR3 loop spans 17 amino acids. CDR3 nucleotides: TGTGCCAGCTCACCACCGATTAGGGGTTCGAACACCGGGGAGCTGTTTTTT. Its protein is CASSPPIRGSNTGELFF.

The chain combines TRBV2 with TRBJ2-5; D remains ambiguous. The end of the DNA is better explained by TRBJ2-7, so the J call may be wrong. The CDR3 runs to 13 residues. The germline gives CDR1 SNHLY, CDR2 FYNNEI. The CDR3 nucleotides are TGTGCCAGCAGCCCAACCAAAACCTACGAGCAGTACTTC. Protein product: CASSPTKTYEQYF.

The chain recombines TRBV7-8 with TRBJ1-2, with D uncertain. The CDR3 runs to 14 residues. The germline V gene has CDR1 SGHVS and CDR2 FQNEAQ. The V end was cut by 1 base, the J end by 6 bases, with 12 bases between. CDR3 sequence reads: CASSLGSGVHGYTF. For the CDR3, the DNA is TGTGCCAGCAGCTTAGGGTCCGGGGTGCATGGCTACACCTTC.

This clonotype was counted between two and nine times. V is TRBV3-1 and J is TRBJ2-1, with D unclear. Trimming stripped 4 bases from V and 0 bases from J, with 13 bases between. The CDR3 covers 16 residues. Germline CDR1 reads LGHDT; CDR2 reads YNNKEL (reference sequence). CDR3 region: CASSLDASSSYNEQFF. The CDR3, as DNA: TGTGCCAGCAGCCTTGACGCGTCGAGCTCCTACAATGAGCAGTTCTTC.

This clonotype was found a few times. The chain carries TRBV11-2 and TRBJ2-7; tentative D call: TRBD1 (6 bases). Looked up from germline, CDR1 is SGHAT and CDR2 is FQNNGV. This CDR3 is built from 17 residues. With 6 bases removed from V and 3 bases from J, the gap between germline ends came to 24 bases. CDR3 region: CASRPIRDTKSRYEQYF. DNA for the CDR3: TGTGCCAGCAGACCTATCCGGGACACCAAATCCCGCTACGAGCAGTACTTC.

This chain connects TRBV7-2 to TRBJ2-4; D ambiguous. The length of the CDR3 is 13 residues. Germline CDR1 reads SGHTA; CDR2 reads FQGNSA. V lost 5 bases and J 13 bases, leaving 18 bases between the germline ends. As DNA, the CDR3 is TGTGCCAGCAGCAAGCCGACTTTCAATGAGCAGTACTTC. This codes for CASSKPTFNEQYF.

The chain links TRBV29-1 to TRBJ2-5, with D tentatively TRBD2 (6 bases). The germline V and J ends were trimmed by 4 bases and 11 bases, with 20 bases remaining between them. The CDR3 has 13 amino acids. Germline CDR1 is SQVTM and CDR2 is ANQGSEA. As DNA, the CDR3 is TGCAGCGTTGCTGGGGGGAATGACAATGAGCAGTACTTC. Translated: CSVAGGNDNEQYF.

The chain joins TRBV4-3 to TRBJ2-5, with D possibly TRBD2 on 5 matching bases. The V end lost 0 bases, the J end lost 11 bases, and 19 bases lay between the germline ends. Germline V gives CDR1 LGHNA, CDR2 YSLEER. This CDR3 comprises 15 residues. This chain's CDR3 is CASSQEATDWNEQYF. For the CDR3, the DNA is TGCGCCAGCAGCCAAGAAGCAACGGACTGGAATGAGCAGTACTTC.

This clonotype was observed a few times. This chain joins TRBV7-3 and TRBJ2-6, with D hard to call. The CDR3 runs to 12 residues. CDR1 is SGHTA and CDR2 is FQGTGA in the germline V gene. V was cut by 5 bases and J by 7 bases, with 6 bases left in between. Written as DNA, the CDR3 is TGTGCCAGCAGCCGAGAAGCCAACGTCCTGACTTTC. Amino acids: CASSREANVLTF.

The rearrangement links TRBV7-9 to TRBJ2-1; 13 nucleotides align to TRBD2. The CDR3 has 17 amino acids. Germline V gene lookup returns CDR1 SEHNR and CDR2 FQNEAQ (reference sequence). V was clipped by 3 bases and J by 7 bases; unmatched bases: 9. The CDR3 here is CASSFRRLAGGRNEQFF. CDR3 DNA sequence: TGTGCCAGCAGCTTCCGTCGACTAGCGGGGGGTAGGAATGAGCAGTTCTTC.